The 31 T cell receptor beta chains below all came from one sample that was sequenced in a study of synovial regulatory T cells in juvenile arthritis. Here immunoSEQ multiplex PCR was the method, and the copy in TCRdb shows in-frame clones only, minus some. Here the sample table reports 2,500 or so clones. The synovial samples were synovial fluid, paired with peripheral blood from each active arthritis patient. Material for sequencing was Treg cells from the synovium. The source of these receptors is a donor aged 2-29 years with juvenile idiopathic arthritis.

By frequency, this clone registers medium-sized. The genes are TRBV12-5 and TRBJ1-1; no DNA is available, so the TRBD1 call from TCRdb remains unchecked. This CDR3 has 13 residues. No DNA sequence is on record. CDR1 and CDR2 (germline): LGHNT, FRNRAP. The CDR3 here is CASESGWNTEAFF.

This clone counts as medium-sized by frequency. The chain has TRBV5-6 and TRBJ2-7; TCRdb's assignment of TRBD2 cannot be checked, as there is no DNA. The CDR3 consists of 15 residues. DNA is not on record. Germline CDR1 reads SGHDT; CDR2 reads YYEEEE. The CDR3 reads CASTSAGRLSYEQYF. The complete variable domain, with remaining parts taken from reference TRBV5-6 and TRBJ2-7, reads DAGVTQSPTHLIKTRGQQVTLRCSPKSGHDTVSWYQQALGQGPQFIFQYYEEEERQRGNFPDRFSGHQFPNYSSELNVNALLLGDSALYLCASTSAGRLSYEQYFGPGTRLTVT.

This clone registers medium-sized by frequency. The chain carries TRBV27 and TRBJ1-1. Germline V CDR1 and CDR2: MNHEY, SMNVEV (reference sequence). CDR3 length equals 11 residues. DNA is not recorded here. The CDR3 loop is CASSLSGEAFF.

This clone counts as medium-sized by frequency. The chain combines TRBV19 with TRBJ2-2. CDR1 and CDR2 (germline): LNHDA, SQIVND (reference sequence). The CDR3 runs 12 residues. DNA is not on record. This CDR3 is CASSASGGELFF.

By frequency, this clone registers medium-sized. The gene calls are TRBV5-6 and TRBJ2-7; the D call from TCRdb, TRBD1, cannot be confirmed without DNA. The CDR3 is made up of 15 amino acids. No DNA is recorded. Germline V gene sequence: CDR1 SGHDT, CDR2 YYEEEE. CDR3 in amino acids: CASRPVGATAHEQYF.

Frequency places this clone as medium-sized. V gene TRBV2 combines with J gene TRBJ1-1; TCRdb's assignment of TRBD1 cannot be checked, as there is no DNA. CDR1 SNHLY and CDR2 FYNNEI come from the germline V gene. The CDR3 is 17 amino acids. Nucleotide data are not available. CDR3 loop: CASSEARRGQQNTEAFF. The whole variable domain, filled in from reference TRBV2 and TRBJ1-1, reads EPEVTQTPSHQVTQMGQEVILRCVPISNHLYFYWYRQILGQKVEFLVSFYNNEISEKSEIFDDQFSVERPDGSNFTLKIRSTKLEDSAMYFCASSEARRGQQNTEAFFGQGTRLTVV.

This clone shows up as medium-sized by frequency. The chain links TRBV7-9 to TRBJ1-6. The CDR3 is 14 residues long. The coding DNA is unavailable. CDR1 and CDR2 (germline): SEHNR, FQNEAQ (reference sequence). The CDR3 loop reads CASSLQGTHSPLHF.

By frequency, this clone registers medium-sized. The chain carries TRBV6-1 and TRBJ2-7. CDR1 and CDR2 (germline): MNHNS, SASEGT. This CDR3 comprises 13 residues. No DNA is recorded. The CDR3 reads CASRVGQVGEQYF.

This clone is labeled medium-sized based on frequency. The V call is TRBV5-1, the J call TRBJ2-1; TCRdb selects TRBD2, and the lack of DNA leaves this call unchecked. CDR3 length: 14 amino acids. The record lacks a DNA sequence. The germline gives CDR1 SGHRS, CDR2 YFSETQ. CDR3 residues: CASSLELASNEQFF. Combining the CDR3 with reference TRBV5-1 and TRBJ2-1 gives the whole variable domain KAGVTQTPRYLIKTRGQQVTLSCSPISGHRSVSWYQQTPGQGLQFLFEYFSETQRNKGNFPGRFSGRQFSNSRSEMNVSTLELGDSALYLCASSLELASNEQFFGPGTRLTVL.

This clone shows up as medium-sized by frequency. The chain has TRBV29-1 and TRBJ2-7; TCRdb lists TRBD2, though no DNA is available to test this call. Germline V gene lookup returns CDR1 SQVTM and CDR2 ANQGSEA. This CDR3 has 17 residues. No DNA sequence was recorded. The CDR3 is CSVSGTSGRARDYEQYF.

This clone is labeled medium-sized based on frequency. The CDR3 here is CASSPRWGQKSSYEQYF. The V gene is TRBV18, the J gene TRBJ2-7; the TCRdb D gene call, TRBD1, has no DNA to confirm it. The CDR3 extends over 17 amino acids. Only the protein sequence is given. The germline V gene has CDR1 KGHSH and CDR2 LQKENI.

Considering frequency, this clone is medium-sized (0.01 to 0.1%). The chain couples TRBV11-2 to TRBJ1-2. CDR3 length equals 16 residues. No DNA sequence is on record. Germline V gene lookup returns CDR1 SGHAT and CDR2 FQNNGV. The CDR3 protein is CASSMESSRKTYGYTF.

This clone counts as medium-sized by frequency. This chain joins TRBV5-1 and TRBJ2-7; TCRdb picks TRBD2, but there is no DNA to check that call. The CDR3 is made up of 14 amino acids. The DNA is unrecorded. Germline CDR1 reads SGHRS; CDR2 reads YFSETQ. This CDR3 reads CASSSRGSRDEQYF.

This clone is called medium-sized based on its frequency. This rearrangement joins TRBV7-9 to TRBJ2-1; TCRdb's D call, TRBD2, is unchecked because there is no DNA. Germline loops: CDR1 SEHNR, CDR2 FQNEAQ (reference sequence). The CDR3 is made up of 15 amino acids. Only the protein sequence is given. The CDR3 loop is CASSLGLAFDNEQFF.

According to its frequency, this clone is medium-sized. V and J are TRBV5-4 and TRBJ2-7; with no DNA, the TCRdb D assignment of TRBD1 cannot be verified. This CDR3 contains 13 residues. The DNA sequence is not available. Germline V CDR1 and CDR2: SGHNT, YYREEE (reference sequence). The CDR3: CASSWGLSYEQYF.

This clone registers medium-sized by frequency. This chain connects TRBV5-5 to TRBJ2-7; TCRdb names TRBD2, which stays unverified in the absence of DNA. Germline values: CDR1 SGHKS, CDR2 YYEKEE (reference sequence). This CDR3 is built from 15 residues. DNA is not recorded here. CDR3 region: CASSLVLGSPYEQYF.

This clone is deemed medium-sized by its frequency. This rearrangement joins TRBV29-1 to TRBJ2-5. The CDR3 loop spans 13 amino acids. The DNA sequence is not available. CDR1 and CDR2 (germline): SQVTM, ANQGSEA. CDR3 amino acids: CSAPGWYQETQYF.

By frequency, this clone is medium-sized. The chain carries TRBV7-9 and TRBJ2-4. Looked up from germline, CDR1 is SEHNR and CDR2 is FQNEAQ (reference sequence). This CDR3 comprises 15 residues. The DNA is not on file. This chain's CDR3 is CANRELGLAKNIQYF.

This clone is identified as medium-sized (0.01 to 0.1%) from frequency. The chain links TRBV4-2 to TRBJ1-5; TCRdb lists TRBD1, though no DNA is available to test this call. The length of the CDR3 is 15 residues. The DNA is unrecorded. Germline V CDR1 and CDR2: LGHNA, YNFKEQ. The CDR3 sequence is CASSQEAGSNQPQHF.

Its frequency marks this clone as medium-sized. This chain uses TRBV5-1 with TRBJ1-3. The CDR3 covers 17 residues. No nucleotide data were recorded. The germline V gene encodes CDR1 SGHRS and CDR2 YFSETQ. The CDR3 spells CASSLLSAALSGNTIYF.

By frequency, this clone registers medium-sized (0.01 to 0.1%). The CDR3 is CASSLLAGVEQYF. The chain combines TRBV27 with TRBJ2-7; as DNA is missing, the TRBD2 call by TCRdb cannot be tested. The germline CDR1 and CDR2 sequences are MNHEY and SMNVEV (reference sequence). The CDR3 spans 13 residues. Nucleotide data are not available.

Considering frequency, this clone is medium-sized (0.01 to 0.1%). The rearrangement joins TRBV25-1 to TRBJ1-4; TCRdb picks TRBD1, but there is no DNA to check that call. Per the germline V gene, CDR1 is MGHDK and CDR2 is SYGVNS. The CDR3 spans 16 residues. DNA is not recorded here. The CDR3 reads CASSEYKGQVNEKLFF.

This clone is labeled medium-sized (0.01 to 0.1%) based on frequency. The gene calls are TRBV5-1 and TRBJ2-7; as DNA is missing, the TRBD2 call by TCRdb cannot be tested. This CDR3 contains 12 residues. No DNA accompanies this entry. The germline V gene encodes CDR1 SGHRS and CDR2 YFSETQ. The CDR3 sequence: CASSLDFYEQYF.

This clone counts as medium-sized by frequency. CDR3 region: CASSYRDRRSTDTQYF. The chain recombines TRBV6-6 with TRBJ2-3. Germline loops: CDR1 MNHNY, CDR2 SVGAGI (reference sequence). CDR3 length: 16 residues. The DNA is not on file.

This clone is identified as medium-sized from frequency. The gene calls are TRBV19 and TRBJ2-3; TCRdb names TRBD2, which stays unverified in the absence of DNA. CDR3 length equals 15 residues. No DNA is listed. Germline lookup yields CDR1 LNHDA and CDR2 SQIVND (reference sequence). The CDR3 sequence is CASSSDRGAQDTQYF.

This clone counts as medium-sized by frequency. J is TRBJ1-5 and V is TRBV27; TCRdb outputs TRBD1, but without DNA this stays unchecked. This CDR3 region has 15 residues. This entry has no DNA. Germline assignment: CDR1 MNHEY and CDR2 SMNVEV (reference sequence). This CDR3 is CASSYTGGSGQPQHF.

By frequency, this clone registers medium-sized. The CDR3 sequence is CASSGPGSNSPLHF. J is TRBJ1-6 and V is TRBV25-1. The CDR3 contains 14 residues. No DNA is given. The germline V gene has CDR1 MGHDK and CDR2 SYGVNS.

By frequency, this clone is medium-sized. CDR3 amino acids: CASSQLPNSGNTIYF. J is TRBJ1-3 and V is TRBV5-1. This CDR3 contains 15 residues. The nucleotide record is missing. Germline CDR1 is SGHRS and CDR2 is YFSETQ.

Considering frequency, this clone is medium-sized. The chain has TRBV2 and TRBJ2-1; TCRdb designates TRBD2, a call that cannot be tested without DNA. The CDR3 has 17 residues. No DNA has been recorded. CDR1 SNHLY and CDR2 FYNNEI come from the germline V gene. The CDR3 sequence: CASSGTSGSARINEQFF.

This clone ranks as medium-sized in terms of frequency. The rearrangement uses TRBV6-1 and TRBJ1-4. The CDR3 contains 15 residues. No DNA is listed. Germline V gives CDR1 MNHNS, CDR2 SASEGT. The CDR3 loop is CASSELWEGHEKLFF.

Considering frequency, this clone is medium-sized. The chain carries TRBV5-1 and TRBJ1-5; the TRBD1 assignment by TCRdb is unverifiable without DNA. Looked up from germline, CDR1 is SGHRS and CDR2 is YFSETQ. CDR3 length: 20 amino acids. The protein alone is recorded here. CDR3 amino acids: CASSLRLKGAIQYSNQPQHF.